A selection of T cell receptor beta chains follows, all from one sample in a study of human T cells and chemical hapten exposure. TCRdb reprocessed the RACE reads with MiXCR, giving one entry per CDR3 protein. The repertoire holds about 120,000 distinct CDR3 sequences, with 9.5% to 13% as singletons. The source material was whole blood, sampled in connection with sensitization to the hapten diphenylcyclopropenone (DPC). These receptors came from a woman between 45 and 65 years old with alopecia areata. Some clones in this sample may be carry-over from other donors' samples. The CDR3 runs from the conserved cysteine through the conserved F or W.

v_gene | CDR3aa
TRBV28 | CASSLLETEQFF
TRBV28 | CASRPGTSANNEQFF
TRBV4-3 | CASSQDQGPSYGYTF
TRBV29-1 | CSVVTQTGHEQYF
TRBV20-1 | CSAKTRGDSLSTDTQYF
TRBV5-1 | CASSLADEQYF
TRBV12-3/TRBV12-4 | CASSLFRGSTDTQYF
TRBV28 | CASSLTSRHNEQFF
TRBV20-1 | CSARNYRDRGQASNQPQHF
TRBV4-1 | CASSQEGQGLRAFF
TRBV7-8 | CASSSKTFEQFF
TRBV6-2/TRBV6-3 | CASTLGGNEQYF
TRBV28 | CASRRSYWGNTEAFF
TRBV20-1 | CSAPIPPAYNEQFF
TRBV6-4 | CASRTLGGSGELFF
TRBV4-1 | CASSQVGAPGDTQYF
TRBV18 | CASSPPGYSNTEAFF
TRBV6-1 | CASREEHSNQPQHF
TRBV5-1 | CASSLEAGPYNEQFF
TRBV20-1 | CSARDKNSHANYGYTF
TRBV12-3/TRBV12-4 | CASRGQTNTEAFF
TRBV10-1 | CASKRQGAGLNTEAFF
TRBV11-2 | CASSLEPRSRNEQFF
TRBV2 | CASSEIRGTNTGELFF
TRBV28 | CASNRRPQETQYF
TRBV20-1 | CSAREAGTSRYEQYF
TRBV27 | CASSLNPTSGRATGELFF
TRBV28 | CASRERAGTDTQYF
TRBV15 | CATSNDINLRSGANVLTF
TRBV29-1 | CSVAESGTQYF
TRBV20-1 | CSARGTSSSGANVLTF
TRBV6-2/TRBV6-3 | CASTSANTQYF
TRBV9 | CASSVGEQEGGNQPQHF
TRBV18 | CASSPPLALTGGFYGYTF
TRBV6-5 | CASSSRRVFTDTQYF
TRBV9 | CASSYRADEKLFF
TRBV7-6 | CASSLVVAGGLNNEQFF
TRBV28 | CASSLYVAGYNEQFF
TRBV29-1 | CSVKTESRARGYGYTF
TRBV11-2 | CASSLDPGRNQPQHF
TRBV12-3/TRBV12-4 | CASSQGKGTEAFF
TRBV6-4 | CARSDIGPRTYNEQFF
TRBV28 | CASSFELSGNTIYF